This TCR beta chain was sequenced in a study of cytomegalovirus exposure and HLA in healthy donors. With V trimmed by 5 bases and J by 1 base, 4 bases remained unmatched. CDR3 length: 15 residues. Germline assignment: CDR1 MNHNY and CDR2 SVGAGI (reference sequence). This clone has a handful of counts. Primers: 60 Vbeta forward and 13 Jbeta reverse. The table came from immunoSEQ multiplex PCR; TCRdb's copy has only in-frame clones and leaves some out. In the table there are 180,000 or so clones, roughly a tenth of which are singletons. The sequenced sample consisted of PBMCs. V is TRBV6-6 and J is TRBJ2-3, with 9 positions matching TRBD2. This TCR came from a woman aged 25 to 45 in good health and CMV-seropositive. CDR3 nucleotide sequence: TGTGCCAGCAGTATTAGCGGGAGAGGCACAGATACGCAGTATTTT. Its translation: CASSISGRGTDTQYF.